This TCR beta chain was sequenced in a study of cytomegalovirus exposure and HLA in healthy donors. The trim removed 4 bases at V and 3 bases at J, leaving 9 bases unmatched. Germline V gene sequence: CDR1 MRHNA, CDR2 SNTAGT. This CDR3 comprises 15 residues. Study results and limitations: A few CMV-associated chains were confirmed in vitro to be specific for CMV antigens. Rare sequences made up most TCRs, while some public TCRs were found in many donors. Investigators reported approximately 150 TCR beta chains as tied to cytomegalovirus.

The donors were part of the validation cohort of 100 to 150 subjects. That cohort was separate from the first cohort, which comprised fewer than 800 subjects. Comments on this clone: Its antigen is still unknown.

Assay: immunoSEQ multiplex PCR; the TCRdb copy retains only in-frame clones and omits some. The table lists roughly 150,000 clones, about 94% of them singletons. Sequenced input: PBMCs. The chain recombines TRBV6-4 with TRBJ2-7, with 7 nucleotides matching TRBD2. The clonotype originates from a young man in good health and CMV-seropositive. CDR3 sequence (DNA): TGTGCCAGCAGTGTTAGGGAGGGCGCCTTCTACGAGCAGTACTTC. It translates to CASSVREGAFYEQYF.